Listed below are T cell receptor beta chains from one sample, sequenced in a study of T cell repertoires in cytomegalovirus infection. The antigens for these receptors are not known. TCRdb itself ran the reads through MiXCR, one entry per CDR3 protein. The sample lists tens of thousands of distinct CDR3 sequences, 33% occurring once. What was sequenced was PBMCs, sequenced either directly or after in vitro stimulation (not recorded which). The source is a human donor in good health (CMV status not recorded). Some clones in this sample may be carry-over from other donors' samples. CDR3s include the opening cysteine and the closing phenylalanine or tryptophan. D genes are given only for firm matches. Only some rows state a clone size, as once, few, many or a class for expanded clones.

TRBJ2-5	-	many	TRBV27	CASSSEAQVEETQYF	TGTGCCAGCAGTTCAGAGGCCCAGGTGGAAGAGACCCAGTACTTC
TRBJ1-2	-	-	TRBV7-2	CASSAEDYGYTF	TGTGCCAGCAGCGCCGAAGACTATGGCTACACCTTC
TRBJ2-1	TRBD2	few	TRBV24-1	CATSDETSGPFRNEQFF	TGTGCCACCAGTGATGAGACTAGCGGTCCTTTCCGTAATGAGCAGTTCTTC
TRBJ1-4	-	-	TRBV7-9	CASSLQAGGEKLFF	TGTGCCAGCAGCTTACAGGCCGGAGGTGAAAAACTGTTTTTT
TRBJ1-1	-	few	TRBV6-5	CASSYGGQGGTEAFF	TGTGCCAGCAGTTACGGGGGGCAGGGTGGCACTGAAGCTTTCTTT
TRBJ2-5	TRBD2	few	TRBV7-9	CASTPTSGRAETQYF	TGTGCCAGCACCCCGACTAGCGGGAGGGCAGAGACCCAGTACTTC
TRBJ2-1	-	-	TRBV29-1	CSVGRGDNEQFF	TGCAGCGTTGGCAGGGGCGACAATGAGCAGTTCTTC
TRBJ2-1	-	few	TRBV6-5	CASSYPAHRARHYYNEQFF	TGTGCCAGCAGTTACCCCGCCCATCGGGCTAGACACTACTACAATGAGCAGTTCTTC
TRBJ1-3	-	few	TRBV12-3/TRBV12-4	CASSYASGWGNTIYF	TGTGCCAGCAGTTACGCTTCGGGGTGGGGAAACACCATATATTTT
TRBJ1-1	-	many	TRBV7-2	CASSLTFGDLNTEAFF	TGTGCCAGCAGCCTTACCTTTGGGGATCTAAACACTGAAGCTTTCTTT
TRBJ1-6	-	few	TRBV3-1	CASSLGDSYNSPLHF	TGTGCCAGCAGCCTCGGAGACTCCTATAATTCACCCCTCCACTTT
TRBJ1-6	TRBD1	-	TRBV28	CVPGGRGRGKSPLHF	TGTGTCCCCGGTGGCAGGGGGCGAGGGAAGTCACCCCTCCACTTT
TRBJ1-6	-	few	TRBV10-3	CAISEFREGDNSPLHF	TGTGCCATCAGTGAGTTTAGGGAAGGGGATAATTCACCCCTCCACTTT
TRBJ1-6	TRBD1	many	TRBV2	CASRNPGTVYNSPLHF	TGTGCCAGCAGGAACCCAGGGACAGTCTATAATTCACCCCTCCACTTT
TRBJ2-6	TRBD2	-	TRBV11-2	CASSLKLAGAYLSGANVLTF	TGTGCCAGCAGCTTAAAGCTAGCGGGAGCGTACCTCTCTGGGGCCAACGTCCTGACTTTC
TRBJ1-2	TRBD1	-	TRBV2	CASSASTGALTGGYTF	TGTGCCAGCAGTGCTTCGACAGGGGCCCTTACAGGCGGCTACACCTTC
TRBJ2-6	TRBD1	few	TRBV2	CASSVQGAGANVLTF	TGTGCCAGCAGCGTACAGGGGGCTGGGGCCAACGTCCTGACTTTC
TRBJ2-7	-	-	TRBV14	CASRFDPEQYF	TGTGCCAGCAGATTCGACCCGGAGCAGTACTTC
TRBJ2-7	TRBD1	-	TRBV4-3	CASSHTGTGSYEQYF	TGCGCCAGCAGCCATACCGGGACAGGCTCCTACGAGCAGTACTTC
TRBJ2-3	-	few	TRBV7-9	CASSLDGVQYF	TGTGCCAGCAGCTTAGACGGGGTGCAGTATTTT
TRBJ2-2	-	many	TRBV28	CASIIGPGDTGELFF	TGTGCCAGCATTATAGGGCCTGGCGACACCGGGGAGCTGTTTTTT
TRBJ1-5	-	few	TRBV6-1	CASSDGVQPQHF	TGTGCCAGCAGTGATGGGGTTCAGCCCCAGCATTTT
TRBJ2-1	-	-	TRBV18	CASSLAPTDEQFF	TGTGCCAGCTCACTGGCCCCGACAGATGAGCAGTTCTTC
TRBJ2-1	-	few	TRBV5-4	CASSSISADEQFF	TGTGCCAGCAGCTCGATTTCAGCGGACGAGCAGTTCTTC
TRBJ2-1	-	-	TRBV6-2/TRBV6-3	CASRPGGGGGGNEQFF	TGTGCCAGCAGACCCGGGGGAGGGGGAGGTGGTAATGAGCAGTTCTTC
TRBJ1-2	-	once	TRBV12-3/TRBV12-4	CASSTQGWNYGYTF	TGTGCCAGCAGCACACAAGGATGGAACTATGGCTACACCTTC
TRBJ2-7	-	-	TRBV2	CASQEQPLLGEQYF	TGTGCCAGCCAGGAGCAGCCCCTTCTGGGAGAGCAGTACTTC
TRBJ2-7	TRBD1	few	TRBV5-1	CASRGWETTGSHEQYF	TGCGCCAGTAGAGGCTGGGAGACGACAGGGTCCCACGAGCAGTACTTC
TRBJ1-1	-	many	TRBV7-6	CASSLTPNTEAFF	TGTGCCAGCAGCCTGACCCCGAACACTGAAGCTTTCTTT
TRBJ1-5	-	few	TRBV19	CASRVGWKGNQPQHF	TGTGCCAGTAGGGTCGGTTGGAAGGGCAATCAGCCCCAGCATTTT
TRBJ2-3	-	-	TRBV5-3	CASSLAATDTQYF	TGTGCCAGCAGCTTGGCCGCAACCGATACGCAGTATTTT
TRBJ1-1	-	-	TRBV19	CASIGGTRRAAFF	TGTGCCAGTATTGGAGGCACCCGGAGGGCAGCTTTCTTT
TRBJ2-1	-	-	TRBV19	CASSPGRWGNEQFF	TGTGCCAGTAGTCCGGGGAGATGGGGCAATGAGCAGTTCTTC
TRBJ2-1	-	-	TRBV7-4	CASSQGVLDYEQFF	TGTGCCAGCAGCCAAGGGGTCCTAGACTATGAGCAGTTCTTC
TRBJ1-6	-	many	TRBV7-9	CASSSLVPLHF	TGTGCCAGCAGCTCCCTTGTACCCCTCCACTTT
TRBJ1-3	-	-	TRBV15	CATSRDRGPSGNTIYF	TGTGCCACCAGCAGAGATCGGGGACCCTCTGGAAACACCATATATTTT
TRBJ2-1	TRBD2	few	TRBV6-1	CASIGTAGGYNEQFF	TGTGCCAGCATTGGAACAGCGGGGGGCTACAATGAGCAGTTCTTC
TRBJ2-1	-	-	TRBV6-1	CASSPGSLNEQFF	TGTGCCAGCAGTCCCGGGAGCCTCAATGAGCAGTTCTTC
TRBJ1-2	-	-	TRBV12-3/TRBV12-4	CASSFRLDLYGYTF	TGTGCCAGCAGTTTTCGCCTCGACCTATATGGCTACACCTTC
TRBJ2-7	-	-	TRBV5-5	CASRKQGIGAEAYEQYF	TGTGCCAGCAGGAAACAGGGAATTGGGGCGGAAGCCTACGAGCAGTACTTC
TRBJ1-6	-	-	TRBV14	CASSQDRGAYGSYNSPLHF	TGTGCCAGCAGCCAAGATCGGGGGGCATATGGATCCTATAATTCACCCCTCCACTTT
TRBJ2-2	-	-	TRBV11-2	CASRRPGTNTGELFF	TGTGCCAGCAGACGGCCGGGAACGAACACCGGGGAGCTGTTTTTT
TRBJ1-2	-	-	TRBV5-6	CASSLAGGGTSYYGYTF	TGTGCCAGCAGCTTGGCCGGGGGGGGGACCTCCTACTATGGCTACACCTTC
TRBJ1-1	-	few	TRBV7-9	CASSLSELLNTEAFF	TGTGCCAGCAGCTTAAGCGAACTACTGAACACTGAAGCTTTCTTT
TRBJ2-7	TRBD2	-	TRBV6-2/TRBV6-3	CASSYRLAGGEGEQYF	TGTGCCAGCAGTTACCGGCTAGCGGGAGGGGAAGGCGAGCAGTACTTC
TRBJ2-1	TRBD2	few	TRBV15	CATSSPGTSSGRGDEQFF	TGTGCCACCAGCAGTCCCGGGACTAGCTCCGGTCGAGGTGATGAGCAGTTCTTC
TRBJ2-1	-	few	TRBV4-1	CASSQDLRLLADEQFF	TGCGCCAGCAGCCAAGATCTGAGGCTACTAGCCGATGAGCAGTTCTTC
TRBJ2-1	TRBD2	-	TRBV18	CASSLTGTSGTYNEQFF	TGTGCCAGCTCACTCACCGGGACTAGCGGGACATACAATGAGCAGTTCTTC
TRBJ1-6	-	-	TRBV4-1	CASSQEVQWDNSPLHF	TGCGCCAGCAGCCAAGAGGTACAGTGGGACAATTCACCCCTCCACTTT
TRBJ2-2	-	-	TRBV12-3/TRBV12-4	CASSLDRVRSGANTGELFF	TGTGCCAGCAGTTTAGACAGGGTTCGTAGCGGTGCGAACACCGGGGAGCTGTTTTTT
TRBJ2-5	TRBD1	-	TRBV7-3	CASSLGDREVQETQYF	TGTGCCAGCAGCTTAGGGGACAGGGAAGTTCAAGAGACCCAGTACTTC